The clone carrying this T cell receptor beta chain was counted ten times or more. This entry comes from a study of blood T cells in healthy people across ages. Next came a second PCR, run for about 7 to 12 cycles, which used a sample-barcoded 5' primer along with a J-beta primer mix. TCRdb used MiXCR to reprocess the 5' RACE reads, holding one entry per CDR3 protein. The data hold about 640,000 distinct CDR3 sequences, with about 28% observed a single time. The CDR3 contains 16 residues. V was trimmed by 4 bases and J by 3 bases, leaving 16 bases between them. Per germline, CDR1 SGHRS and CDR2 YFSETQ.

The clonotype comes from a woman over 75 in good health. Input material: blood. This sequence joins TRBV5-1 and TRBJ1-4; D gene ambiguous. As DNA, the CDR3 is TGCGCCAGCAGCCCAACGGCGGGATGGTCTAATGAAAAACTGTTTTTT. As protein: CASSPTAGWSNEKLFF.